Listed here are 6 T cell receptor beta chains from one sample, sequenced in a study of sequential checkpoint blockade in melanoma. As for treatment: randomized to nivolumab then ipilimumab (arm A) or the reverse (arm B). Using immunoSEQ multiplex PCR, the repertoire was profiled, and TCRdb retains in-frame clones only, with some absent. The sample comprises around 19,000 clones, around 77% of which are singletons, and 21% rests with the top ten. The sample here was CD8+ T cells sorted from blood (inferred from file names), taken from a patient given nivolumab and ipilimumab in sequence. Receptors were obtained from a human donor with melanoma.

This clone has just a few counts. The CDR3 protein is CASRSGRGLNEQFF. Here the CDR3 DNA reads TGTGCCAGCCGAAGCGGGAGGGGATTGAATGAGCAGTTCTTC. The rearrangement links TRBV18 to TRBJ2-1; 10 nucleotides align to TRBD2. This CDR3 spans 14 amino acids. V gave up 8 bases and J gave up 7 bases; unmatched junction bases: 8. Germline V gene data show CDR1 as KGHSH and CDR2 as LQKENI.

V gene TRBV9 combines with J gene TRBJ2-2, with TRBD2 as a possible D gene (5 bases). The CDR3 runs to 14 residues. Trimming removed 4 bases at V and 8 bases at J, with 15 bases between. Germline V gives CDR1 SGDLS, CDR2 YYNGEE. In DNA form, the CDR3 reads TGTGCCAGCAGCCCAGCGGATGGGCGGGGGGAGCTGTTTTTT. The encoded protein is CASSPADGRGELFF.

The chain combines TRBV30 with TRBJ1-1; D unresolved. Germline V lookup: CDR1 GTSNPN, CDR2 SVGIG (reference sequence). With 0 bases removed from V and 1 base from J, the gap between germline ends came to 9 bases. This CDR3 is 14 amino acids long. CDR3 residues: CAWSVWRPNTEAFF. CDR3 coding DNA: TGTGCCTGGAGTGTATGGCGGCCGAACACTGAAGCTTTCTTT.

The V call is TRBV6-5, the J call TRBJ1-1; no reliable D call. V was clipped by 5 bases and J by 0 bases, with 7 bases between them. The CDR3 consists of 13 residues. The germline V gene has CDR1 MNHEY and CDR2 SVGAGI. CDR3 in amino acids: CASSPLLNTEAFF. CDR3 DNA sequence: TGTGCCAGCAGTCCCCTCCTGAACACTGAAGCTTTCTTT.

V usage is TRBV1 and J usage is TRBJ1-6; TRBD1 was called by the table and not checked on the DNA. TRBV1 represents a pseudogene. CDR3 length equals 15 residues. CDR3 in amino acids: CTSSFRDRRYSPLHF. The CDR3 bases are TGCACCAGCAGCTTCCGGGACAGGAGGTATTCACCCCTCCACTTT.

This clone was counted between two and nine times. This sequence joins TRBV13 and TRBJ2-7, with 9 bases matching TRBD1. The V segment lost 4 bases and the J segment 4 bases; nucleotides outside the gene matches: 5. The CDR3 loop spans 14 amino acids. Germline V gene lookup returns CDR1 PRHDT and CDR2 FYEKMQ (reference sequence). CDR3 protein: CASSSGTGIYEQYF. In DNA, the CDR3 is TGTGCCAGCAGCTCCGGGACAGGGATTTACGAGCAGTACTTC.